This TCR beta chain was sequenced in a study of blood T cell repertoires in COVID-19. Looking at the study overall: COVID-19 samples collected from the United States, Italy and Spain covered acute and convalescent phases. The analysed material was cDNA or gDNA that came from T cells, B-cell-depleted T cells, or PBMCs.

Source study methods: For nucleated cells, counts were estimated from reference gene primer amplification. Some clones are missing from TCRdb's copy, which holds only in-frame ones; the method was immunoSEQ multiplex PCR. V and J calls and clone size come straight from that table; D and trimming were deduced from the DNA. The sample contains roughly 75,000 clones, about four fifths of which appear only once. The CDR3 runs 16 residues. CDR1 and CDR2 from the germline V gene are MNHEY and SMNVEV (reference sequence). Trimming at V came to 6 bases and at J to 4 bases, leaving 10 bases not matched to a gene. There are a few counts of this clone.

This chain joins TRBV27 and TRBJ2-5, with 11 positions matching TRBD1. The TCR sequence derives from a man aged 65 to 79 with acute or convalescent COVID-19. Sequencing was done on a sample of peripheral blood. The CDR3 coding sequence is TGTGCCAGCAGCAAAATTGGGACAGGGGGTAGAGAGACCCAGTACTTC. Its protein is CASSKIGTGGRETQYF.